One sample yielded the 23 T cell receptor beta chains listed below, sequenced in a study of T cell repertoires in cytomegalovirus infection. One entry per CDR3 protein, called by TCRdb with MiXCR from the reads. Of hundreds of thousands of distinct CDR3 sequences listed, roughly 26% are singletons. The specimen was CD8+ T cells from PBMCs. The origin of the receptors is a human donor in good health (CMV status not recorded). Some clones in this sample may be carry-over from other donors' samples.

This clonotype was seen a handful of times. The rearrangement uses TRBV10-3 and TRBJ2-1, with unresolved D. This CDR3 comprises 14 residues. Germline CDR1 ENHRY, CDR2 SYGVKD. The V end was cut by 4 bases, the J end by 0 bases, with 7 bases between. CDR3 sequence (DNA): TGTGCCATCAGTGTTCCAAGCTCCTACAATGAGCAGTTCTTC. Its translation is CAISVPSSYNEQFF.

This clonotype was seen a few times. The rearrangement uses TRBV19 and TRBJ2-1; TRBD1 matches at 7 bases. The CDR3 has 11 residues. In germline, CDR1 is LNHDA, CDR2 SQIVND (reference sequence). CDR3 amino acids: CGTGVYNEQFF. The CDR3 DNA reads as TGTGGGACAGGAGTCTACAATGAGCAGTTCTTC.

This clonotype has just a few counts. The chain combines TRBV27 with TRBJ2-7; perhaps TRBD1 as D (5 bases). This CDR3 spans 11 amino acids. Trimming shortened V by 9 bases and J by 3 bases, and 9 bases separated the two germline ends. The germline V gene has CDR1 MNHEY and CDR2 SMNVEV (reference sequence). In nucleotides, the CDR3 is TGTGCCAGTGGGGCCATCTACGAGCAGTACTTC. Amino acids: CASGAIYEQYF.

This sequence joins TRBV29-1 and TRBJ2-7; 8 nucleotides align to TRBD1. Germline CDR1 is SQVTM and CDR2 is ANQGSEA. V dropped 7 bases and J dropped 3; count of bases not matched to a gene: 8. The CDR3 sequence is 13 residues long. The CDR3 reads CSAMTGAGYEQYF. The CDR3 DNA reads TGCAGCGCAATGACAGGGGCGGGCTACGAGCAGTACTTC.

The gene calls are TRBV29-1 and TRBJ1-5; no firm D call. Deletions cut 6 bases from V and 4 bases from J, with 13 bases between. The CDR3 is 13 residues long. Germline lookup yields CDR1 SQVTM and CDR2 ANQGSEA. CDR3 DNA: TGCAGCGTCCCAGACAAGGAAAATCAGCCCCAGCATTTT. It yields the protein CSVPDKENQPQHF.

This clonotype turned up a few times. The chain employs TRBV5-1 and TRBJ2-2; 9 nucleotides match TRBD1. This CDR3 comprises 16 residues. V lost 3 bases to trimming and J lost 3 bases; unmatched junction nucleotides: 6. CDR1 is SGHRS, CDR2 YFSETQ, per germline. The CDR3 DNA sequence: TGCGCCAGCAGCTCCCCGGGACAGGGCGACACCGGGGAGCTGTTTTTT. Encoded protein: CASSSPGQGDTGELFF.

Many counts were recorded for this clonotype. The CDR3: CASTQQRGAPYNEQFF. CDR3 sequence (DNA): TGTGCCAGCACCCAACAGCGGGGGGCCCCCTACAATGAGCAGTTCTTC. V gene TRBV28 combines with J gene TRBJ2-1, with TRBD2 matching 9 bases. The CDR3 is 16 residues long. Germline V gene lookup returns CDR1 MDHEN and CDR2 SYDVKM. Trimming at V came to 7 bases and at J to 2 bases, leaving 9 bases not matched to a gene. Using reference TRBV28 and TRBJ2-1 for the parts outside the CDR3, the full variable domain is DVKVTQSSRYLVKRTGEKVFLECVQDMDHENMFWYRQDPGLGLRLIYFSYDVKMKEKGDIPEGYSVSREKKERFSLILESASTNQTSMYLCASTQQRGAPYNEQFFGPGTRLTVL.

This clonotype was counted only a few times. The rearrangement links TRBV27 to TRBJ1-5; D remains unclear. The V end was cut by 7 bases, the J end by 0 bases, with 13 bases between. This CDR3 has 15 amino acids. Germline CDR1 and CDR2: MNHEY and SMNVEV (reference sequence). The CDR3 coding sequence is TGTGCCAGCATTCCGGGAGCAAATAGCAATCAGCCCCAGCATTTT. This codes for CASIPGANSNQPQHF.

CDR3 bases: TGCAGTGCTAGAGATTTTGGGCCTACCACCGAGCAGTTCTTC. It encodes CSARDFGPTTEQFF. V gene TRBV20-1 combines with J gene TRBJ2-1; D unresolved. The CDR3 covers 14 residues. With 0 bases removed from V and 10 bases from J, the gap between germline ends came to 16 bases. CDR1 DFQATT and CDR2 SNEGSKA come from the germline V gene (reference sequence).

This clonotype has only a few counts. The chain carries TRBV2 and TRBJ2-3, with a tentative D call TRBD1 (6 bases). Per germline, CDR1 SNHLY and CDR2 FYNNEI. Trimming cost V 6 bases and J 4 bases, with 17 bases left between them. The CDR3 contains 15 residues. The CDR3 protein is CASSEFPTGSDTQYF. DNA for the CDR3: TGTGCCAGCAGCGAATTTCCCACAGGGTCAGATACGCAGTATTTT.

The chain couples TRBV4-2 to TRBJ1-1; D not resolved. V was pared by 0 bases and J by 12 bases, with 11 bases between. The CDR3 loop spans 12 amino acids. Germline lookup yields CDR1 LGHNA and CDR2 YNFKEQ. DNA of the CDR3: TGTGCCAGCAGCCAAGATCACCACGGAACTTTCTTT. Encoded protein: CASSQDHHGTFF.

This clonotype was counted many times. The chain combines TRBV27 with TRBJ2-1; 7 bases are a match to TRBD2. Unmatched junction bases numbered 13, after V lost 7 bases and J lost 4 bases. Germline V CDR1 and CDR2: MNHEY, SMNVEV (reference sequence). The CDR3 length is 16 residues. The CDR3 protein is CASTPTSSGIYNEQFF. The CDR3 coding sequence is TGTGCCAGCACCCCCACCTCCAGCGGGATTTACAATGAGCAGTTCTTC.

This clonotype was found many times. The V gene is TRBV7-3, the J gene TRBJ2-2; D perhaps matches TRBD1 (6 bases). Germline V gives CDR1 SGHTA, CDR2 FQGTGA. The CDR3 length is 16 residues. V shed 7 bases and J shed 0 bases, with 15 bases lying between them. CDR3 loop: CASTDYRVTNTGELFF. In nucleotides, the CDR3 is TGTGCCAGCACCGATTACAGGGTCACGAACACCGGGGAGCTGTTTTTT. The full variable domain, rest sourced from reference TRBV7-3 and TRBJ2-2, is GAGVSQTPSNKVTEKGKYVELRCDPISGHTALYWYRQSLGQGPEFLIYFQGTGAADDSGLPNDRFFAVRPEGSVSTLKIQRTERGDSAVYLCASTDYRVTNTGELFFGEGSRLTVL.

The chain employs TRBV27 and TRBJ2-1; D might be TRBD1 or TRBD2, each matching 5 bases. V was cut by 5 bases and J by 7 bases, with 21 bases left in between. This CDR3 region has 16 residues. The germline V gene has CDR1 MNHEY and CDR2 SMNVEV (reference sequence). The CDR3 sequence: CASSLGTQGSSNEQFF. CDR3 DNA sequence: TGTGCCAGCAGTCTCGGGACGCAAGGATCCTCAAATGAGCAGTTCTTC.

This clonotype was picked up a small number of times. This chain joins TRBV13 and TRBJ1-1, with TRBD1 as a possible D gene (6 bases). Trimming pared 7 bases from V and 1 base from J, leaving 16 bases between. The CDR3 consists of 15 residues. CDR1 and CDR2 from the germline V gene are PRHDT and FYEKMQ (reference sequence). CDR3 protein: CASTEMGGQNTEAFF. In DNA, the CDR3 is TGTGCCAGCACAGAGATGGGGGGGCAGAACACTGAAGCTTTCTTT.

The rearrangement links TRBV27 to TRBJ2-1; 7 bases are a match to TRBD1. V was pared by 4 bases and J by 9 bases, with 18 bases of the junction left unmatched. The CDR3 runs to 17 residues. Germline CDR1 MNHEY, CDR2 SMNVEV (reference sequence). This CDR3 is CASSSPRSTGRRGEQFF. DNA for the CDR3: TGTGCCAGCAGTTCTCCACGCTCGACAGGGAGAAGGGGTGAGCAGTTCTTC.

This clonotype showed up just a few times. V and J are TRBV7-2 and TRBJ2-3; 15 bases fit TRBD2. V shed 5 bases, J shed 3 bases, and the junction held 6 bases outside the gene matches. Germline values: CDR1 SGHTA, CDR2 FQGNSA. The length of the CDR3 is 17 residues. The CDR3 DNA is TGTGCCAGCAGCATTGGGACTAGCGGGGGGACAACAGATACGCAGTATTTT. It specifies CASSIGTSGGTTDTQYF.

In its sample, this clonotype was seen many times. The chain is built from TRBV29-1 and TRBJ1-1, with D unclear. The CDR3 runs to 11 residues. Germline V gene lookup returns CDR1 SQVTM and CDR2 ANQGSEA. Trimming cost V 3 bases and J 2 bases, with 4 bases left between them. CDR3 sequence (DNA): TGCAGCGTTGAGACTAACACTGAAGCTTTCTTT. It codes for CSVETNTEAFF.

This clonotype came up many times. The chain employs TRBV7-2 and TRBJ2-1, with TRBD2 as a possible D gene (5 bases). CDR3 size: 16 residues. In germline, CDR1 is SGHTA, CDR2 FQGNSA. V lost 4 bases and J 0 bases, leaving 13 bases between the germline ends. The CDR3 nucleotides read TGTGCCAGCAGCTCCCCGAGGGCTAGCTCCTACAATGAGCAGTTCTTC. It encodes CASSSPRASSYNEQFF.

This clonotype occurred many times. V gene TRBV6-2 or TRBV6-3 combines with J gene TRBJ2-1; D not certain. The germline gives CDR1 MNHEY, CDR2 SVGEGT. Trimming took 4 bases from V and 1 from J, leaving 14 bases between them. CDR3 size: 16 residues. The CDR3 DNA reads TGTGCCAGCAGTTTACCAATGACCCATTCCTACAATGAGCAGTTCTTC. The encoded protein is CASSLPMTHSYNEQFF.

The chain couples TRBV9 to TRBJ1-1; D is possibly TRBD1 (5 bases). V was shortened by 6 bases and J by 3 bases, with 9 bases between the two germline ends. CDR1 SGDLS and CDR2 YYNGEE come from the germline V gene. CDR3 length equals 12 residues. The CDR3 is CASTGSDTEAFF. CDR3 in DNA: TGTGCCAGCACAGGGAGCGACACTGAAGCTTTCTTT.

This clonotype was counted ten times or more. The chain carries TRBV6-5 and TRBJ2-7; the match to TRBD2 covers 11 bases. Trimming cost V 0 bases and J 7 bases; bases outside gene matches: 5. The CDR3 covers 15 residues. The V gene's germline CDR1 is MNHEY and CDR2 SVGAGI. For the CDR3, the DNA is TGTGCCAGCAGTTACTCGGGACTAGCGGTGCTGGAGCAGTACTTC. It encodes CASSYSGLAVLEQYF.

This clonotype was recorded many times. V is TRBV7-2 and J is TRBJ2-1; 7 positions match TRBD2. The CDR3 consists of 15 residues. J lost 4 bases, V lost 3 bases, and 6 bases had no gene match. Looked up from germline, CDR1 is SGHTA and CDR2 is FQGNSA. CDR3 nucleotides: TGTGCCAGCAGCTTGATCGCGGGGGAGTACAATGAGCAGTTCTTC. Protein: CASSLIAGEYNEQFF.